This is a list of T cell receptor beta chains from one sample in a study of technical replicates of blood from several donors. Using immunoSEQ multiplex PCR, the repertoire was profiled, and TCRdb retains in-frame clones only, with some absent. The table shows about 61,000 clones, with more than 95% occurring only once. The sequenced sample consisted of T cells isolated from PBMCs. These receptors all come from a human donor in good health. Each CDR3 is given with its conserved first and last residue. The D gene is left open where the match is weak. Clone size appears in some rows only: once, few, many, or a class for an expanded clone.

j_gene | v_gene | abundance | len | d_gene | CDR3nt | CDR3aa
TRBJ1-4 | TRBV5-1 | - | 19 | TRBD1 | TGCGCCAGCAGCTTGCGAGTGGGAGTCCGAGGGGGCTCTAATGAAAAACTGTTTTTT | CASSLRVGVRGGSNEKLFF
TRBJ2-2 | TRBV15 | - | 15 | TRBD2 | TGTGCCACCAGCAGGACGGCGGGAGACACCGGGGAGCTGTTTTTT | CATSRTAGDTGELFF
TRBJ2-7 | TRBV6-5 | - | 14 | TRBD1 | TGTGCCGCGTCCCGACAGGGTTCGTCGCACGAGCAGTACTTC | CAASRQGSSHEQYF
TRBJ2-2 | TRBV12-5 | - | 18 | TRBD2 | TGTGCTAGTGGTTTGGTGGGCGGGAGGGGAATTAACACCGGGGAGCTGTTTTTT | CASGLVGGRGINTGELFF
TRBJ2-1 | TRBV19 | - | 16 | TRBD1 | TGTGCCAGTAGTTTCCGAGGACAGGCCTCCTACAATGAGCAGTTCTTC | CASSFRGQASYNEQFF
TRBJ1-2 | TRBV7-2 | - | 15 | TRBD1 | TGTGCCAGCAGCTTAGGTTTCGGGACAGGGCTAGGCTACACCTTC | CASSLGFGTGLGYTF
TRBJ1-4 | TRBV5-6 | - | 14 | - | TGTGCCAGCAGCTTGGACAGGGCTTATGAAAAACTGTTTTTT | CASSLDRAYEKLFF
TRBJ1-5 | TRBV7-9 | - | 18 | TRBD1 | TGTGCCAGCAGCCGCGGGTCAACTGGGACAGGGGGCCATCAGCCCCAGCATTTT | CASSRGSTGTGGHQPQHF
TRBJ2-2 | TRBV11-3 | - | 15 | - | TGTGCCAGCAGCTTAGAAGGGACTTACACCGGGGAGCTGTTTTTT | CASSLEGTYTGELFF
TRBJ2-2 | TRBV7-6 | - | 17 | TRBD1 | TGTGCCAGCAGCTTAGAGGTCGGGACAGGGAACACCGGGGAGCTGTTTTTT | CASSLEVGTGNTGELFF
TRBJ2-6 | TRBV19 | - | 18 | - | TGTGCCAGTAGTATTGAGTATCTTGTGTCCTCTGGGGCCAACGTCCTGACTTTC | CASSIEYLVSSGANVLTF
TRBJ2-7 | TRBV7-8 | - | 15 | TRBD2 | TGTGCCAGCAGATTGACTAGCGGGGCCTCCTACGAGCAGTACTTC | CASRLTSGASYEQYF
TRBJ1-4 | TRBV15 | - | 18 | - | TGTGCCACCAGCCCCCCCCAAGGGAATGTAAAGGGGAATGAAAAACTGTTTTTT | CATSPPQGNVKGNEKLFF
TRBJ2-7 | TRBV5-4 | - | 13 | - | TGTGCCAGCAGCCTCCACAGGGCCTACGAGCAGTACTTC | CASSLHRAYEQYF
TRBJ1-1 | TRBV6-1 | - | 13 | - | TGTGCCAGCAGTGAATCGGAGGGGACTGAAGCTTTCTTT | CASSESEGTEAFF
TRBJ2-2 | TRBV7-3 | - | 15 | - | TGTGCCAGCAGCTTAATAGGGGCGAGGACCGGGGAGCTGTTTTTT | CASSLIGARTGELFF
TRBJ1-3 | TRBV7-9 | - | 14 | - | TGTGCCAGCAGCTTAGTCGGGGCTGGAAACACCATATATTTT | CASSLVGAGNTIYF
TRBJ2-1 | TRBV9 | - | 14 | TRBD2 | TGTGCCAGCAGCGTGTCGGGGGGTTACAATGAGCAGTTCTTC | CASSVSGGYNEQFF
TRBJ2-1 | TRBV7-9 | - | 19 | - | TGTGCCAGCAGCCCAATTAGAGCTCGTTACCAAAACAGGGACAATGAGCAGTTCTTC | CASSPIRARYQNRDNEQFF
TRBJ1-2 | TRBV29-1 | - | 14 | - | TGCAGCGTTGAAGATCCGGACAGAAACTATGGCTACACCTTC | CSVEDPDRNYGYTF
TRBJ1-1 | TRBV7-8 | - | 14 | - | TGTGCCAGCAGCTTAGAGACAGGTGGTACTGAAGCTTTCTTT | CASSLETGGTEAFF
TRBJ1-2 | TRBV1 | once | 15 | - | TGCACCAGCAGCCAAGATGATGATCCCCCGGGAGGCTACACCTTC | CTSSQDDDPPGGYTF
TRBJ2-1 | TRBV9 | - | 17 | - | TGTGCCAGCAGCGTAGAATGGGGGGTCAGCTCCTACAATGAGCAGTTCTTC | CASSVEWGVSSYNEQFF
TRBJ2-7 | TRBV7-6 | - | 12 | - | TGTGCCAGCAGCTTAGGCAGGGGCGAGCAGTACTTC | CASSLGRGEQYF